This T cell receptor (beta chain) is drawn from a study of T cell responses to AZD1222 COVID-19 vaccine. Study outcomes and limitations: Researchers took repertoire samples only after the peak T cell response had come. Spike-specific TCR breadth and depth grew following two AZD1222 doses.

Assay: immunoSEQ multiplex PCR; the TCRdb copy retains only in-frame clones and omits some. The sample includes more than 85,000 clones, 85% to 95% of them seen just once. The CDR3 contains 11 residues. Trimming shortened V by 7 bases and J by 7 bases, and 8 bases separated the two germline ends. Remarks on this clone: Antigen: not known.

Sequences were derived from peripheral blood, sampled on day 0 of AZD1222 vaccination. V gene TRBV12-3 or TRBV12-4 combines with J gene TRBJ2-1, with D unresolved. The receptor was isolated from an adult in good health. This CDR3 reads CASTSLNEQFF. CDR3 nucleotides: TGTGCCAGCACCTCCCTTAATGAGCAGTTCTTC.